This T cell receptor beta chain was identified in a study of cytomegalovirus exposure and HLA in healthy donors. The PCR used 60 Vbeta and 13 Jbeta primers. Repertoires were generated with immunoSEQ multiplex PCR, while TCRdb's copy carries only in-frame clones and drops some. The data show some 85,000 clones, approximately 84% seen once. Overall study results and limits: Reports described diagnosis of cytomegalovirus status by the classifier as highly specific and sensitive. TCR beta sequences reportedly predicted most subjects' HLA-A and HLA-B alleles accurately. In a later analysis, several top co-occurrence clusters appeared linked to parvovirus B19, influenza, CMV and Epstein-Barr virus. CMV antigen specificity of three CMV-associated chains was confirmed in vitro.

A remark on this clone: Its antigen is currently unknown.

Looked up from germline, CDR1 is GTSNPN and CDR2 is SVGIG (reference sequence). Trimming pared 2 bases from V and 7 bases from J, leaving 12 bases between. The length of the CDR3 is 14 residues. V is TRBV30 and J is TRBJ1-6; D remains unclear. The TCR sequence derives from a man between 18 and 29 years old in good health and CMV-seronegative. The sequenced sample was PBMCs. The CDR3 region is CAWSWRGINSPLHF. CDR3 sequence (DNA): TGTGCCTGGAGTTGGAGAGGGATCAATTCACCCCTCCACTTT.